This TCR beta chain was found in a study of OX40 agonist ivuxolimab in advanced cancers. Across the study: Patients achieving partial responses numbered three: one hepatocellular carcinoma case and two cutaneous melanoma cases.

Some clones are missing from TCRdb's copy, which holds only in-frame ones; the method was immunoSEQ multiplex PCR. The repertoire holds around 100,000 clones, about 91% seen once, with 0.25% to 0.35% in the top ten. Comment on this clone: Its antigen is unidentified.

The CDR3 is 11 residues long. V was clipped by 3 bases and J by 6 bases, with 3 bases between them. The V gene's germline CDR1 is LNHDA and CDR2 SQIVND (reference sequence). Peripheral blood came from all dose cohorts at three timepoints. Study-wide findings and caveats: Also present in some nonresponders was a low level of normalized T-cell clonal expansion.

Sequenced here: CD4+ or CD8+ T cells sorted from blood, sampled in a trial of the OX40 agonist ivuxolimab. The TCR originated in an adult with an advanced solid tumor such as melanoma, head and neck, liver or kidney cancer. This sequence joins TRBV19 and TRBJ2-1, with D unresolved. The CDR3 bases are TGTGCCAGTAGTATGGTCAATGAGCAGTTCTTC. It is translated as CASSMVNEQFF.